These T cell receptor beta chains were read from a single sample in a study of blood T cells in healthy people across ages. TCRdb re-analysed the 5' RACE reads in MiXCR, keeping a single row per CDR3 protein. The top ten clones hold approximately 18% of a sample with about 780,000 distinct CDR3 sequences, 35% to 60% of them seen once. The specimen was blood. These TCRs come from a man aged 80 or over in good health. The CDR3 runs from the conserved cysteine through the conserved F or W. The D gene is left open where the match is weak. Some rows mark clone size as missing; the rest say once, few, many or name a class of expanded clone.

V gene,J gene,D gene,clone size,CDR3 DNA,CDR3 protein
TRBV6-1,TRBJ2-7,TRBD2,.,TGTGCCAGCAGTGAAGTCGGACTAGCGTCATCCTACGAGCAGTACTTC,CASSEVGLASSYEQYF
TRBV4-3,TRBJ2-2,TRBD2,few,TGCGCCAGCAGCCCGACGTTAGCGGGAGCGAACACCGGGGAGCTGTTTTTT,CASSPTLAGANTGELFF
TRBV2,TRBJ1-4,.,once,TGTGCCAAAAAGCAGGAGGAAAAACTGTTTTTT,CAKKQEEKLFF
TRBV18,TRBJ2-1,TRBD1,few,TGTGCCAGTTCACCACGATTTCTGACAGGGGAAAGCTCCTACAATGAGCAGTTCTTC,CASSPRFLTGESSYNEQFF
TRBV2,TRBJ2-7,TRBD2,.,TGTGCCAGCAGTGAAGCGCGGAGCGGGAGTCGCTACGAGCAGTACTTC,CASSEARSGSRYEQYF
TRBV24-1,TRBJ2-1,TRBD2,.,TGTGCCACCAGTGATACAGGGACTAGCGGGAGGGCAGGTGAGCAGTTCTTC,CATSDTGTSGRAGEQFF
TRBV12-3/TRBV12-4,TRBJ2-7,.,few,TGTGCCAGCAGTTTAAGGGGCCCCTCAGGCGAGCAGTACTTC,CASSLRGPSGEQYF
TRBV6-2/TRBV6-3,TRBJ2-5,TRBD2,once,TGTGCCAGCAGTTACACGCGGGGGGCGACCCAGTACTTC,CASSYTRGATQYF
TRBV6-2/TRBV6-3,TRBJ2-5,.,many,TGTGCCAGCAGTTACTTTATGACAGCTAAAGAGACCCAGTACTTC,CASSYFMTAKETQYF
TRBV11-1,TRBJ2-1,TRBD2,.,TGTGCCAGCAGCTCTGGACTAGCGGGTTCCTCCACGGTCGATGTCGAGCAGTTCTTC,CASSSGLAGSSTVDVEQFF
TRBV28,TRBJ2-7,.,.,TGTGCCAGCAGACAGTCGCGATCTACGGGCGAGCAGTACTTC,CASRQSRSTGEQYF
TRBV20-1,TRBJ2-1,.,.,TGCAGTGCATGGGGGGACTCCTACAATGAGCAGTTCTTC,CSAWGDSYNEQFF
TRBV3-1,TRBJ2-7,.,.,TGTGCCAGCAGCCGGACTGGCAGCAACGAGCAGTACTTC,CASSRTGSNEQYF
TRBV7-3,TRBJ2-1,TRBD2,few,TGTGCCAGCAGGGAGAGCGGGAGTTCTTACAATGAGCAGTTCTTC,CASRESGSSYNEQFF
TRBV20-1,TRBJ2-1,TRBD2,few,TGCAGTGCTAGATTGGGAGGGTTTGAGCAGTTCTTC,CSARLGGFEQFF
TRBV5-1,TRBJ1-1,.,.,TGCGCCAGCAGCGTGGGTGACAGGATGAACACTGAAGCTTTCTTT,CASSVGDRMNTEAFF
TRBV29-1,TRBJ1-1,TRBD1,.,TGCAGCGTTAGAGACAGGGCGAACACTGAAGCTTTCTTT,CSVRDRANTEAFF
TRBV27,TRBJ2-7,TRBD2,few,TGTGCCAGCAGTCCATTAGCGGGAGGTCGCGAGCAGTACTTC,CASSPLAGGREQYF
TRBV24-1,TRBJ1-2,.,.,TGTGCCACCAGTGATGCGACCTGGAATGGCTACACCTTC,CATSDATWNGYTF
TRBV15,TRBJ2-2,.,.,TGTGCCACCAGCAGAGGGGGCCAACCCGGGGAGCTGTTTTTT,CATSRGGQPGELFF
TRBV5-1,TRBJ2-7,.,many,TGCGCCAGCAGGATATGGGAGGAGAGCTCCTACGAGCAGTACTTC,CASRIWEESSYEQYF
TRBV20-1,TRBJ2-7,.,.,TGCAGTGCTAGGATATCTAGCTTCTACGAGCAGTACTTC,CSARISSFYEQYF
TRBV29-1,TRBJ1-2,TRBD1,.,TGCAGCGTAGAGCCGCAGGGGGCCGGTGGCTACACCTTC,CSVEPQGAGGYTF
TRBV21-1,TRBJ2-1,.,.,TGTGCCAGCGAGGGCCCCAATGAGCAGTTCTTC,CASEGPNEQFF
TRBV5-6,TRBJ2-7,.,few,TGTGCCAGCAGCTTGCGCGTTGGGACCGGCGAGCAGTACTTC,CASSLRVGTGEQYF
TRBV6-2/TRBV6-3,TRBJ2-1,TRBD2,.,TGTGCCAGCAGTTACTCCGCTCAACTAGCGGGAGGAGTACAAGAGACCCAGTTCTTC,CASSYSAQLAGGVQETQFF
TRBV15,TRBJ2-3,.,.,.,CTTVGGLNTDTQYF
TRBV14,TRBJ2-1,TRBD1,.,TGTGCCAGCAGCCACGGACAGGGTAAAGCGAATGAGCAGTTCTTC,CASSHGQGKANEQFF
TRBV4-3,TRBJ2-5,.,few,TGCGCCAGCAGCCAAGAGTCATCACAAGAGACCCAGTACTTC,CASSQESSQETQYF
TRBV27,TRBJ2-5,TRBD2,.,TGTGCCAGCAGTTTAGGGACTAGCGGTAACAATGAGCAGTACTTC,CASSLGTSGNNEQYF
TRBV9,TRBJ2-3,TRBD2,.,TGTGCCAGCAGCGATCCAACCGGGAGGGTCACAGATACGCAGTATTTT,CASSDPTGRVTDTQYF
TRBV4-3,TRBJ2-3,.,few,TGTGCCAGCAGCCAAGAAGGGCTAGCAGGCACAGATACGCAGTATTTT,CASSQEGLAGTDTQYF
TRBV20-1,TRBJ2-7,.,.,TGCAGTGCTAGAGGGACAGCCCGAGCCTACGAGCAGTACTTC,CSARGTARAYEQYF
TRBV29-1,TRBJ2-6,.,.,TGCAGCGTCGAAGACCGGGACGGCTACAACGTCCTGACTTTC,CSVEDRDGYNVLTF
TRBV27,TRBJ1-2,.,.,TGTGCCAGCAGTTTTAAAGACTCGGGGAGTAACTATGGCTACACCTTC,CASSFKDSGSNYGYTF
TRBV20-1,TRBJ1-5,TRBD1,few,TGCAGTGCTAGGGACAGGAACAATCAGCCCCAGCATTTT,CSARDRNNQPQHF
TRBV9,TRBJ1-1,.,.,TGTGCCAGCAGCACGTCGGGACGGAGGAACACTGAAGCTTTCTTT,CASSTSGRRNTEAFF
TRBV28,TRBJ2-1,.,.,TGTGCCAGCAGTTTGTCGGGACGAGCGGAAAACAATGAGCAGTTCTTC,CASSLSGRAENNEQFF
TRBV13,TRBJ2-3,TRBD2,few,TGTGCCAGCAGCATAATAGCGGGGGGGAAACGGGATACGCAGTATTTT,CASSIIAGGKRDTQYF
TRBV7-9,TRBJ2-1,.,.,TGTGCCAGCAGCTTAGTGCCGAATGAGCAGTTCTTC,CASSLVPNEQFF
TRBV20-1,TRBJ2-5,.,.,TGCAGTGCTGAGAAGCGGAGGCGGGAGACCCAGTACTTC,CSAEKRRRETQYF
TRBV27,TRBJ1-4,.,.,TGTGCCAGCAGTTCCCTGGGGCAGGTTAATGAAAACCTGTTTTTT,CASSSLGQVNENLFF
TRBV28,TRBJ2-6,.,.,TGTGCCAGCCGATGGAAGTCTGGGGCCAACGTCCTGACTTTC,CASRWKSGANVLTF
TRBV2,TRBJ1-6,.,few,TGTGCCAGCAGTAACGGGTCTCCAAATTCACCCCTCCACTTT,CASSNGSPNSPLHF
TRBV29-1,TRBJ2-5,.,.,TGCAGCGCTGGGGGGACTGAAGAGACCCAGTACTTC,CSAGGTEETQYF
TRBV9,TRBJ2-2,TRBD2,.,TGTGCCAGCAGCGTCACTAGCGGGAGGGTCTCCGGGGAGCTGTTTTTT,CASSVTSGRVSGELFF
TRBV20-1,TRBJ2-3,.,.,TGCAGTGCTGGGGGGAGATCCGATACGCAGTATTTT,CSAGGRSDTQYF
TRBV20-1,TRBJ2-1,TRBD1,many,TGCAGTGCTAGGAGGGGGACAGGGGTCTCCCAGCAGTTCTTC,CSARRGTGVSQQFF
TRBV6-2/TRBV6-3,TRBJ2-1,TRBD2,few,TGTGCCAGCAGTTACTTGTCTAGCGGCCGGAGCTCCTACAATGAGCAGTTCTTC,CASSYLSSGRSSYNEQFF
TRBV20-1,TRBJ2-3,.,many,TGCAGTGCCCTAGATAGCGGAAGCACAGATACGCAGTATTTT,CSALDSGSTDTQYF
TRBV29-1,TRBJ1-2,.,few,TGCAGCGTTGATGGTCCCCGGGGCTATGGCTACACCTTC,CSVDGPRGYGYTF
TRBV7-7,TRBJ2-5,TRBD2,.,TGTGCCAGCGCACCCACTAGCGGGAGTGAGACCCAGTACTTC,CASAPTSGSETQYF
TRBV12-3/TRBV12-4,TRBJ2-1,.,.,TGTGCCAGCTTTGGGCAGGGAGGCAATGAGCAGTTCTTC,CASFGQGGNEQFF